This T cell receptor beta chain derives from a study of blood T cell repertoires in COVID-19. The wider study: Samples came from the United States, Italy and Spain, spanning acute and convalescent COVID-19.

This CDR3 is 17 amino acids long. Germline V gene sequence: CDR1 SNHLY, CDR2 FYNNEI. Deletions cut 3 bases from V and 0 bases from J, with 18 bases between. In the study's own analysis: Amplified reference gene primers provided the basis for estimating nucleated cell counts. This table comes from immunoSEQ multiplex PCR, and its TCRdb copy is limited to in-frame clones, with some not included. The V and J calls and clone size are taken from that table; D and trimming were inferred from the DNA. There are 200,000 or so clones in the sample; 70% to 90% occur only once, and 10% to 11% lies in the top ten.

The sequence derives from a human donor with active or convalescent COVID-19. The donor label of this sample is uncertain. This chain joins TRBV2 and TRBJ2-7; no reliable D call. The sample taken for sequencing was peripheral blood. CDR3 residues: CASSDQASARSSYEQYF. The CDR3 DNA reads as TGTGCCAGCAGTGACCAGGCCTCGGCACGTAGCTCCTACGAGCAGTACTTC.